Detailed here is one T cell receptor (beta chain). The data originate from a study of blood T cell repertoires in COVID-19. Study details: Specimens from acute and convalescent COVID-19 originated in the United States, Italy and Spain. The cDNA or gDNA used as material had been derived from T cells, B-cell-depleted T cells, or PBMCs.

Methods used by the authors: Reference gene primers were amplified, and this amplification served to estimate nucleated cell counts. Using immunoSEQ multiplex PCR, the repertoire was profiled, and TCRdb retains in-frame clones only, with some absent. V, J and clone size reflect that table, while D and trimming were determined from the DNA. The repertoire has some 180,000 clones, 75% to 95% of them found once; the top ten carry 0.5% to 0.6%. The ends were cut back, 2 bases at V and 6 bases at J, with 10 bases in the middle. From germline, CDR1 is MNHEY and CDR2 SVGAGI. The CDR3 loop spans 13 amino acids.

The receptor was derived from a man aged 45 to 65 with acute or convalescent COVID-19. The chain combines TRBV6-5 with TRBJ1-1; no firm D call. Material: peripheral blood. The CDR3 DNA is TGTGCCAGCAGTTACGAGGCTACCTCTGAAGCTTTCTTT. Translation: CASSYEATSEAFF.